Listed below are T cell receptor beta chains from one sample, sequenced in a study of T cell repertoires in cytomegalovirus infection. TCRdb recomputed calls from the reads with MiXCR, one row per CDR3 protein. The sample holds some 450,000 distinct CDR3 sequences; 31% are singletons and the top ten take roughly an eighth. The sample was PBMCs. The source of these receptors is a human donor in good health (CMV status not recorded). Some clones in this sample may be carry-over from other donors' samples. The CDR3 runs from the conserved cysteine through the conserved F or W. Fields, in order: J gene, D gene, clone size, V gene, CDR3 DNA, CDR3 protein. D genes are given only for firm matches. Not every row has a clone size; where given, it reads once, few, many or a size class.

J gene: TRBJ2-7; D gene: .; clone size: .; V gene: TRBV7-8; CDR3 DNA: TGTGCCAGCAGCTTAGGGGGGGGGGGCCGAAACGAGCAGTACTTC; CDR3 protein: CASSLGGGGRNEQYF
J gene: TRBJ2-1; D gene: .; clone size: .; V gene: TRBV7-9; CDR3 DNA: TGTGCCAGCAGCTTAATGGCACAGGGCTATGAGAAGTTCTTC; CDR3 protein: CASSLMAQGYEKFF
J gene: TRBJ1-1; D gene: TRBD1; clone size: .; V gene: TRBV2; CDR3 DNA: TGTGCCAGCAGTGAATTCACAGGGGTTAGTCTCAACACTGAAGCTTTCTTT; CDR3 protein: CASSEFTGVSLNTEAFF
J gene: TRBJ2-4; D gene: .; clone size: .; V gene: TRBV6-5; CDR3 DNA: TGTGCCAGCAGTTACTCACCTAAAGGACTAAACATTCAGTACTTC; CDR3 protein: CASSYSPKGLNIQYF
J gene: TRBJ1-4; D gene: .; clone size: many; V gene: TRBV7-6; CDR3 DNA: TGTGCCAGCAGCTTAGAGTCCCGTTTAGGAAAACTGTTTTTT; CDR3 protein: CASSLESRLGKLFF
J gene: TRBJ1-4; D gene: TRBD1; clone size: .; V gene: TRBV7-2; CDR3 DNA: TGTGCCAGCAGCGGCAGACAGGGAGAAAAACTGTTTTTT; CDR3 protein: CASSGRQGEKLFF
J gene: TRBJ2-5; D gene: .; clone size: few; V gene: TRBV18; CDR3 DNA: TGTGCCAGCTCCACTCAGCGGGCGAGGGGCCAAGAGACCCAGTACTTC; CDR3 protein: CASSTQRARGQETQYF
J gene: TRBJ2-7; D gene: .; clone size: .; V gene: TRBV5-4; CDR3 DNA: TGTGCCAGCAGCCGTCACGCTTCCGAGCAGTACTTC; CDR3 protein: CASSRHASEQYF
J gene: TRBJ1-2; D gene: .; clone size: .; V gene: TRBV6-2/TRBV6-3; CDR3 DNA: TGTGCACGCAGTTATCCGGGGGCGGACTATGGCTACACCTTC; CDR3 protein: CARSYPGADYGYTF
J gene: TRBJ1-5; D gene: .; clone size: .; V gene: TRBV19; CDR3 DNA: TGTGCCAGTACCACAGATTCTTATAGCAATCAGCCCCAGCATTTT; CDR3 protein: CASTTDSYSNQPQHF